The entry below gives a single T cell receptor (beta chain) sequence along with its context. Sequencing was performed with immunoSEQ multiplex PCR; in TCRdb, only in-frame clones are kept and a portion is missing. The sample records approximately 150,000 clones, about 90% being singletons. This sample was included in a study of control samples from healthy donors and cancer patients. CDR1 is MDHEN, CDR2 SYDVKM, per germline. Trimming removed 6 bases from V and 2 bases from J; junction bases left unmatched: 9. This CDR3 contains 15 residues. Specimen: blood. This receptor was taken from a man aged 30-40 years in good health. V is TRBV28 and J is TRBJ2-7, with TRBD1 identical over 8 bases. CDR3 bases: TGTGCCAGCAGGCAGTGGGGACAGGCAACCTACGAGCAGTACTTC. It yields the protein CASRQWGQATYEQYF.